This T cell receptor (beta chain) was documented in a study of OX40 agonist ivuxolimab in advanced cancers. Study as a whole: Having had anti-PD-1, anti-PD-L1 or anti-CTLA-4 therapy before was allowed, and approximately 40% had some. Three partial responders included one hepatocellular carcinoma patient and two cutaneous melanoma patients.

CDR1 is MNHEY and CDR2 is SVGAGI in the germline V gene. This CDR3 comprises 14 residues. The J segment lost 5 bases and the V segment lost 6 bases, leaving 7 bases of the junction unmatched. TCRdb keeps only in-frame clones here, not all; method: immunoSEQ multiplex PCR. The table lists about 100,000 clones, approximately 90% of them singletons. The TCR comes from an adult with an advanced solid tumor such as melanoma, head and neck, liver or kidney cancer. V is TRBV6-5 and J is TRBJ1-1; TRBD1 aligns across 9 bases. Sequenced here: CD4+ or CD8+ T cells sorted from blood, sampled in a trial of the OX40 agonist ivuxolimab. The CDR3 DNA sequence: TGTGCCAGCAGCTGGGACAGGGTAAGGACTGAAGCTTTCTTT. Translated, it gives CASSWDRVRTEAFF.